This TCR beta chain was recovered during a study of T-cell memory formation after mild COVID-19. The CDR3 contains 15 residues. Germline V gene sequence: CDR1 ENHRY, CDR2 SYGVKD. The trim removed 0 bases at V and 5 bases at J, leaving 7 bases unmatched. General study results and limits: CD4+ bias marked clones expanding day 15 to 37, unlike balanced contracting clones. Cross-reactive memory appears to have joined, as suggested by some responding clones showing up in pre-infection memory.

Details on this clonotype: Its specificity is not known.

From the 5' RACE reads, TCRdb called clonotypes with MiXCR, one entry per CDR3 protein. Of roughly 160,000 distinct CDR3 sequences in the sample, 10% to 15% were seen once. This chain links TRBV10-3 with TRBJ2-7, with 7 bases identical to TRBD1. This TCR came from a man in his late teens or twenties who had mild COVID-19 (a few samples of this study predate the infection). Cell type and time point are not known. Input material: PBMCs or a T cell subset sorted from them (not recorded which). The CDR3 DNA reads as TGTGCCATCAGTGAGTCGTTCCTACAGGGGAACGAGCAGTACTTC. This encodes CAISESFLQGNEQYF.